Listed here is a single TCR beta chain. Its antigen remains unidentified. No quality values exist for individual bases; no much larger clone is one base distant. In the prospective study, participants were roughly 18 to 100 years old, resided in about 25 geographic areas of the United States, and were enrolled through a virtual design. In the prospective study, participants were assigned to cohorts based on the clinical history participants reported in a screening survey and a study questionnaire. ImmuneRACE Cohort 3 recovered participants were defined by two consecutive negative NP/OP PCR tests, healthcare professional clearance, or symptom resolution. Mobile phlebotomists in the prospective study collected whole blood, serum and a nasopharyngeal or oropharyngeal swab from every participant. Over a 2-month period, participants in the prospective study had the option of providing additional blood draws and questionnaires. Before DNA extraction, blood samples from the prospective study were shipped at room temperature or frozen.

For this chain, trimming is 2 bases at the V end and 8 bases at the J end, and the number of junction bases without a gene match is 6. CDR1 and CDR2 are read off the germline V gene as SNHLY and FYNNEI. Taken from cysteine to phenylalanine, the CDR3 has 16 residues. The CDR3 DNA has 48 bases and is translated from base 1. The data belong to a study of blood T cell repertoires in COVID-19 (TCRdb year 2020). As for the study more broadly: Collaborator samples came from the United States, Italy and Spain and covered acute and convalescent phases of COVID-19. The prospective study material was composed of cDNA or gDNA derived from T cells, B-cell-depleted T cells, or PBMCs. Subjects who had been exposed to COVID-19, were actively infected with it, or had recovered from it provided the deeply sampled blood TCRbeta repertoires that made up the dataset. The repertoires were made available in a free public database intended to serve as a resource for research on the immune response to SARS-CoV-2. Samples came from the ongoing ImmuneRACE study (first 160 participants) plus 1,254 subjects from 6 global collaborators. Sample metadata almost always included a de-identified subject ID, COVID-19 status, age in years and sex. Where available, HLA class I and class II types were taken from metadata supplied by the sample provider and were not determined by assay-based typing.

The immunoSEQ Assay, a bias-controlled multiplex PCR, was used to amplify TCRbeta CDR3 regions from genomic DNA. The published analysis was carried out like this. The number of nucleated cells in each sample was estimated by amplification of reference gene primers within the assay. Sequence reads were collapsed and filtered to measure the absolute abundance of every unique TCRbeta CDR3 rearrangement. Productive Simpson clonality was computed per sample as the square root of Simpson's diversity index over productive rearrangements. What TCRdb holds here is the immuneACCESS table cut down to in-frame rearrangements. Part of the clones is not present; checked against another copy, under half of the missing clones reflect an unresolved V gene, and the others are unexplained. That table is the source of V, J and clone size, and D and trimming were worked out from the DNA. Present in this sample are about 200,000 clones, about nine tenths of which were seen just once. The ten largest clones take up more than 2% of the sample.

General study outcomes and caveats: Clinical and demographic metadata were provided uncurated, with the amount varying by source and participant.

Recombination connected TRBV2 to TRBJ2-2; the junction holds 12 bases that match TRBD2. Sequenced: PBMCs or T cells enriched from blood (not recorded which). This clonotype was obtained from a woman aged 30 to 39 who had recovered from COVID-19. The base sequence is TGTGCCAGCAGTGAACAGAGGACTAGCGGGATAGGGGAGCTGTTTTTT. This sequence encodes CASSEQRTSGIGELFF. Joined to the reference TRBV2 and TRBJ2-2 proteins, this CDR3 gives the full variable domain: EPEVTQTPSHQVTQMGQEVILRCVPISNHLYFYWYRQILGQKVEFLVSFYNNEISEKSEIFDDQFSVERPDGSNFTLKIRSTKLEDSAMYFCASSEQRTSGIGELFFGEGSRLTVL.